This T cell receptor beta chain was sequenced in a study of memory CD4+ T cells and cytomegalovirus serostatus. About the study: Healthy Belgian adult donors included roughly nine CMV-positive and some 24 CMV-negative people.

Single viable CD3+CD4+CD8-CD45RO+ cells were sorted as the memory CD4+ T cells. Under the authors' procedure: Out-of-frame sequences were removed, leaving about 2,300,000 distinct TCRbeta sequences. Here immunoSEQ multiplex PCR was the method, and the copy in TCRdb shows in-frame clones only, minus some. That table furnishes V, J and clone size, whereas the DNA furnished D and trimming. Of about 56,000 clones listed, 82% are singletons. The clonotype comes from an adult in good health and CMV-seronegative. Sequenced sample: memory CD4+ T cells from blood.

For the CDR3, the DNA is TGTGCCAGCAGGTGGGCAGGGGAAGTGAACACTGAAGCTTTCTTT. Encoded protein: CASRWAGEVNTEAFF. The chain uses TRBV2 and TRBJ1-1; TRBD1 might be the D (6 bases). The germline V gene encodes CDR1 SNHLY and CDR2 FYNNEI. V dropped 6 bases and J dropped 0 bases, with 14 bases sitting between them. CDR3 size: 15 residues.